A single sample is the source of the 17 T cell receptor beta chains below, sequenced in a study of blood T cells in healthy people across ages. A second PCR of about 7 to 11 cycles used a sample-barcoded 5' primer and a J-beta primer mix. One entry per CDR3 protein, called by TCRdb with MiXCR from the 5' RACE reads. The sample lists some 1,500,000 distinct CDR3 sequences, 35% to 45% occurring once. Sequencing input: blood. The receptors here all came from a woman younger than 30 in good health.

This clonotype was seen only a few times. The V and J genes are TRBV6-6 and TRBJ1-1; no definite D call. V lost 4 bases and J lost 1, with 7 bases in between. CDR3 length: 13 amino acids. Germline loops: CDR1 MNHNY, CDR2 SVGAGI (reference sequence). The CDR3 region is CASSFLENTEAFF. The CDR3 nucleotides read TGTGCCAGCAGTTTCCTTGAGAACACTGAAGCTTTCTTT.

The chain carries TRBV20-1 and TRBJ1-4; 7 nucleotides align to TRBD1. J gave up 7 bases and V 6 bases, and 14 bases lay outside the gene matches. The CDR3 contains 15 residues. Germline V gives CDR1 DFQATT, CDR2 SNEGSKA (reference sequence). CDR3 region: CSATPEAGGVEKLFF. The DNA for the CDR3 is TGCAGTGCAACCCCGGAGGCAGGGGGGGTTGAAAAACTGTTTTTT.

The chain carries TRBV2 and TRBJ1-2; TRBD1 agrees at 9 bases. V was clipped by 4 bases and J by 4 bases; unmatched bases: 16. This CDR3 spans 18 amino acids. Germline V gene lookup returns CDR1 SNHLY and CDR2 FYNNEI. The CDR3 sequence: CASSGQLTTTGGSYGYTF. CDR3 DNA sequence: TGTGCCAGCAGTGGACAGCTTACGACGACAGGGGGAAGCTATGGCTACACCTTC.

V usage is TRBV4-1 and J usage is TRBJ2-2, with 7 bases that match TRBD1. Germline CDR1 reads MGHRA; CDR2 reads YSYEKL. Trimming took 2 bases from V and 4 from J; bases not matched to a gene: 4. The CDR3 is 15 amino acids. The CDR3 loop reads CASSQPGQTTGELFF. The CDR3, as DNA: TGCGCCAGCAGCCAACCGGGACAGACCACCGGGGAGCTGTTTTTT.

With respect to this clonotype: A read error may produce the germline difference seen at one junction end. The CDR3 DNA is TGTGCCAGCATTGAAGGACCAGGGCTCCTCTCCTACAATGAGCAGTTCTTC. Translated, it gives CASIEGPGLLSYNEQFF. The chain joins TRBV6-1 to TRBJ2-1, with D perhaps matching TRBD1 (5 bases). Germline-derived CDR1 and CDR2 are MNHNS and SASEGT. The length of the CDR3 is 17 residues.

The V gene is TRBV14, the J gene TRBJ2-1, with D tentatively TRBD2 (5 bases). The CDR3 extends over 16 amino acids. Trimming left V 1 base short and J 8 bases short, with 18 bases between. The germline V gene encodes CDR1 SGHDN and CDR2 FVKESK. The CDR3 sequence: CASSQVGGSYLDEQFF. The CDR3 DNA reads as TGTGCCAGCAGCCAAGTTGGTGGGAGTTATCTCGATGAGCAGTTCTTC.

Of note for this clonotype: Given a much more abundant clone one base away, this may be a read error. V usage is TRBV3-1 and J usage is TRBJ2-7; D is perhaps TRBD1 (6 bases). Trimming shortened V by 3 bases and J by 2 bases, and 11 bases separated the two germline ends. This CDR3 contains 14 residues. Germline CDR1 and CDR2: LGHDT and YNNKEL (reference sequence). For the CDR3, the DNA is TGTGCCAGCAGCCAGGGACACGGGGCCTACGAGCAGTACTTC. Translated: CASSQGHGAYEQYF.

The V call is TRBV29-1, the J call TRBJ2-1; TRBD2 agrees at 7 bases. The ends lost 6 bases at V and 8 bases at J; junction bases unmatched: 13. Germline CDR1 and CDR2: SQVTM and ANQGSEA. The CDR3 covers 14 residues. The CDR3 spells CSVPRASGHDEQFF. The CDR3 DNA is TGCAGCGTCCCCAGGGCTAGCGGCCACGATGAGCAGTTCTTC.

The chain has TRBV6-5 and TRBJ1-5; D uncertain. CDR3 length equals 14 residues. Germline CDR1 MNHEY, CDR2 SVGAGI. V was cut by 0 bases and J by 7 bases, with 10 bases left in between. The CDR3 DNA follows: TGTGCCAGCAGTTACTCAGGTTTCGACCAGCCCCAGCATTTT. Protein product: CASSYSGFDQPQHF.

This clonotype was recorded a few times. The V gene is TRBV7-9, the J gene TRBJ2-1; TRBD1 aligns across 7 bases. The V gene end was trimmed by 4 bases and the J gene end by 9 bases; junction bases not matched to a gene: 6. CDR3 length equals 13 residues. In germline, CDR1 is SEHNR, CDR2 FQNEAQ (reference sequence). CDR3 in amino acids: CASSSTGDVEQFF. Written as DNA, the CDR3 is TGTGCCAGCAGCTCCACAGGGGATGTTGAGCAGTTCTTC.

The rearrangement joins TRBV6-5 to TRBJ2-7; 8 positions match TRBD1. TRBJ2-5 matches the DNA end more closely, so the J call is doubtful. This CDR3 region has 15 residues. Germline CDR1 and CDR2: MNHEY and SVGAGI. Here the CDR3 reads CASSSDRGWQETQYF. Written as DNA, the CDR3 is TGTGCCAGCAGTTCCGACAGGGGCTGGCAAGAGACCCAGTACTTC.

The V call is TRBV9, the J call TRBJ1-4, with TRBD1 identical over 7 bases. Trimming removed 4 bases from V and 3 bases from J; junction bases left unmatched: 6. The CDR3 extends over 15 amino acids. Per the germline V gene, CDR1 is SGDLS and CDR2 is YYNGEE. In DNA form, the CDR3 reads TGTGCCAGCAGCACTACCGGGACAGCTAATGAAAAACTGTTTTTT. As protein: CASSTTGTANEKLFF.

This clonotype was counted between two and nine times. The genes are TRBV6-1 and TRBJ2-7; the D gene could be TRBD1 or TRBD2 (5 bases each). CDR1 and CDR2 from the germline V gene are MNHNS and SASEGT. The CDR3 length is 14 residues. V lost 2 bases and J 7 bases, leaving 15 bases between the germline ends. The CDR3 nucleotides are TGTGCCAGCAGTGAACGGCTGGGGGATCGGGAGCAGTACTTC. Translation gives CASSERLGDREQYF.

The chain links TRBV2 to TRBJ2-7; D is possibly TRBD1 or TRBD2 (5 bases each). This CDR3 contains 14 residues. Germline CDR1 SNHLY, CDR2 FYNNEI. Trimming took 7 bases from V and 2 from J, leaving 15 bases between them. The CDR3, as DNA: TGTGCCAGCAAAACCAGCCGGGACGCCTACGAGCAGTACTTC. Protein sequence: CASKTSRDAYEQYF.

The chain uses TRBV28 and TRBJ1-1, with 8 bases identical to TRBD1. Germline V gives CDR1 MDHEN, CDR2 SYDVKM. The V gene end was trimmed by 2 bases and the J gene end by 6 bases; junction bases not matched to a gene: 5. The length of the CDR3 is 14 residues. CDR3 protein: CASSLSRQGSEAFF. The CDR3 DNA reads TGTGCCAGCAGTTTAAGTCGACAGGGGTCTGAAGCTTTCTTT.

This sequence joins TRBV20-1 and TRBJ1-2; D is undetermined. Deletions cut 1 base from V and 5 bases from J, with 11 bases between. The CDR3 totals 13 residues. Germline V gene lookup returns CDR1 DFQATT and CDR2 SNEGSKA (reference sequence). The CDR3 bases are TGCAGTGCTAGAGGTCAGGTGGGGTATGGCTACACCTTC. The encoded protein is CSARGQVGYGYTF.

In its sample, this clonotype was seen many times. The V gene is TRBV9, the J gene TRBJ1-2; D gene uncertain. Trimming pared 4 bases from V and 4 bases from J, leaving 14 bases between. Germline CDR1 is SGDLS and CDR2 is YYNGEE. This CDR3 region has 14 residues. In DNA form, the CDR3 reads TGTGCCAGCAGCTTATCCGACGGCCCCTATGGCTACACCTTC. Amino acids: CASSLSDGPYGYTF.